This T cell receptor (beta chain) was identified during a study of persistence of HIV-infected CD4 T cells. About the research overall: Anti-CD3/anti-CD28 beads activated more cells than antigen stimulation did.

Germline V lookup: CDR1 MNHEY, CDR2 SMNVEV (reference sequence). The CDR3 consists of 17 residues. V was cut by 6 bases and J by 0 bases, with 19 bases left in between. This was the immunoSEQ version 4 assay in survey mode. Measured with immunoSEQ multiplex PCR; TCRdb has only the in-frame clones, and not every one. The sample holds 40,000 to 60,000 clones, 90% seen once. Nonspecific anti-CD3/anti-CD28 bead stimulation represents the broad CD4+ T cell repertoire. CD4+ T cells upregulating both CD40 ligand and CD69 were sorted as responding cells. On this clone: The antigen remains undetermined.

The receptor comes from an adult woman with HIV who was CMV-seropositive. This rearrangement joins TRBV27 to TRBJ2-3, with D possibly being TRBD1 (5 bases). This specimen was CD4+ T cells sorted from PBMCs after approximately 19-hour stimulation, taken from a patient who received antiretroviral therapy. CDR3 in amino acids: CASRSLMDTSSTDTQYF. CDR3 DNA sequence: TGTGCCAGCAGATCACTTATGGACACCTCTAGCACAGATACGCAGTATTTT.